The 3 T cell receptor beta chains below were found in one sample sequenced in a study of T cell changes during pregnancy in multiple sclerosis (dated by TCRdb to about 2019). The method behind the library was the immunoSEQ multiplex PCR assay. Drawn from immuneACCESS, this table holds only the in-frame rearrangements with V and J called that TCRdb kept. Clones are partly lost; checked studies trace under half to an unresolved V gene and leave the rest unexplained. The sample contains some 70,000 clones, 85% to 90% of them found a single time. In total, the top ten clones hold 9.5% of the sample. The sample was peripheral blood, taken after pregnancy. Every receptor here comes from a female donor in good health, enrolled as a control in a pregnancy study.

The chain uses TRBV25-1 and TRBJ1-2, with D unclear. Trimming removed 2 bases at V and 5 bases at J, with 6 bases between. Germline V gene sequence: CDR1 MGHDK, CDR2 SYGVNS. The length of the CDR3 is 12 residues. The CDR3 bases are TGTGCCAGCAGTGAACGGAGTTATGGCTACACCTTC. Translating gives CASSERSYGYTF.

The V and J genes are TRBV19 and TRBJ1-3, with D possibly being TRBD1 (6 bases). Looked up from germline, CDR1 is LNHDA and CDR2 is SQIVND (reference sequence). This CDR3 has 13 amino acids. V was pared by 6 bases and J by 2 bases, with 8 bases between. DNA for the CDR3: TGTGCCAGTAGAACAGGGACTGGAAACACCATATATTTT. Protein: CASRTGTGNTIYF.

This clone was seen more than once but under ten times. The CDR3 protein is CAWRETMNTEAFF. In DNA form, the CDR3 reads TGTGCCTGGAGAGAGACAATGAACACTGAAGCTTTCTTT. The rearrangement links TRBV30 to TRBJ1-1; D not certain. CDR1 and CDR2 (germline): GTSNPN, SVGIG (reference sequence). Trimming cost V 3 bases and J 0 bases, with 8 bases left between them. This CDR3 contains 13 residues.